Listed below are T cell receptor beta chains from one sample, sequenced in a study of cytomegalovirus exposure and HLA in healthy donors. Profiling relied on immunoSEQ multiplex PCR, and the TCRdb table lists in-frame clones only, not all of them. The sample gives fewer than 250,000 clones, over 65% of which show up once; 1% to 1.5% is in the top ten. The sequencing sample was made of PBMCs. The source is a human donor in good health. The conserved cysteine and the conserved F or W are not part of the CDR3 here. Fields, in order: V gene, clone size, J gene, D gene, CDR3 protein. The D gene is left open where the match is weak. Clone size, where shown, is once, few, many, or a class for clones that have expanded.

V: TRBV2
size: -
J: -
D: TRBD2
CDR3: ASKTSGSSYEQY

V: TRBV7-2
size: -
J: TRBJ2-2
D: -
CDR3: ASRRAGLNTGELF

V: TRBV7-9
size: once
J: TRBJ2-1
D: -
CDR3: ASSKQESTYNEQF

V: TRBV7-9
size: once
J: TRBJ2-3
D: -
CDR3: SGSREADTQY

V: TRBV2
size: once
J: TRBJ2-7
D: TRBD2
CDR3: ASLRTSASYEQY

V: TRBV13
size: -
J: TRBJ2-1
D: TRBD2
CDR3: ASTEFGTSGYNEQF

V: TRBV7-2
size: -
J: TRBJ2-4
D: -
CDR3: ASSFRSGSIGNIQY

V: TRBV7-9
size: -
J: TRBJ2-2
D: TRBD1
CDR3: ASSPRPGTANTGELF

V: TRBV6-1
size: -
J: TRBJ1-1
D: TRBD1
CDR3: ASSLLDRGRTEAF

V: TRBV2
size: once
J: TRBJ2-7
D: -
CDR3: ASSEPSRDSTYEQY

V: TRBV7-2
size: -
J: TRBJ2-7
D: -
CDR3: ASSLVPESSYEQY

V: TRBV27
size: -
J: TRBJ2-6
D: -
CDR3: ASSFAPSGANVLT

V: TRBV10-3
size: few
J: TRBJ2-5
D: TRBD1
CDR3: AISESRTGKVETQY

V: TRBV9
size: few
J: TRBJ2-1
D: TRBD1
CDR3: ASSVQTGGRGNEQF

V: TRBV11-2
size: -
J: TRBJ1-4
D: -
CDR3: ASSPVQGTGNEKLF

V: TRBV5-1
size: -
J: TRBJ1-3
D: TRBD1
CDR3: ASSLNGQALSPHTIY

V: TRBV18
size: -
J: TRBJ2-3
D: TRBD2
CDR3: ASSFRDSGTSGSLSDTQY

V: TRBV2
size: -
J: TRBJ1-1
D: -
CDR3: ASSGEGHTEAF

V: TRBV19
size: -
J: TRBJ2-7
D: -
CDR3: ASTMGPAYEQY

V: TRBV7-9
size: -
J: TRBJ1-1
D: TRBD1
CDR3: SSRYRTGNTEAF

V: TRBV12-5
size: -
J: TRBJ2-1
D: TRBD2
CDR3: ASGMGLAGANEQF

V: TRBV29-1
size: -
J: TRBJ1-3
D: -
CDR3: SVEIINTIY

V: TRBV19
size: -
J: TRBJ1-1
D: TRBD1
CDR3: ASATGWNTEAF

V: TRBV2
size: -
J: TRBJ2-7
D: -
CDR3: ASSVAEAYVEQY

V: TRBV7-2
size: -
J: TRBJ2-5
D: TRBD2
CDR3: ASSLGGLAGVETQY

V: TRBV15
size: once
J: TRBJ2-7
D: -
CDR3: ATSREGQPLYEQY

V: TRBV6-5
size: -
J: TRBJ2-5
D: -
CDR3: ASSPLAAGRETQY

V: TRBV5-1
size: -
J: TRBJ2-5
D: TRBD2
CDR3: ASSLVAGAGETQY

V: TRBV4-3
size: -
J: TRBJ1-2
D: -
CDR3: ASSQAVEYGYT

V: TRBV10-3
size: once
J: TRBJ2-1
D: TRBD2
CDR3: AISESGRDEQF

V: TRBV28
size: -
J: TRBJ2-7
D: TRBD2
CDR3: ASSLGGRPYEQY

V: TRBV2
size: once
J: TRBJ2-1
D: -
CDR3: ASSEEVGRVSEQF

V: TRBV28
size: -
J: TRBJ1-2
D: TRBD1
CDR3: ASSHGTGDGYT

V: TRBV2
size: -
J: TRBJ2-2
D: -
CDR3: ASLFRGPGELF

V: TRBV2
size: -
J: TRBJ1-1
D: TRBD1
CDR3: ASRLSRDRARAF

V: TRBV5-4
size: -
J: TRBJ2-7
D: -
CDR3: ASSFGGYEQY

V: TRBV29-1
size: -
J: TRBJ1-2
D: -
CDR3: SVPGQGGYGYT

V: TRBV30
size: -
J: TRBJ1-1
D: -
CDR3: AWSAGTTAEAF

V: TRBV19
size: -
J: TRBJ2-1
D: TRBD2
CDR3: ASSIMTSGSQNEQF

V: TRBV2
size: -
J: TRBJ2-5
D: -
CDR3: ASTRLGLLTKTQY

V: TRBV4-2
size: -
J: TRBJ1-1
D: TRBD1
CDR3: ASSQDTRGDEAF

V: TRBV6-6
size: -
J: TRBJ2-7
D: TRBD1
CDR3: ASSAGTDYEQY

V: TRBV2
size: -
J: TRBJ2-7
D: TRBD2
CDR3: ASSDTSGLYEQY

V: TRBV28
size: few
J: TRBJ1-5
D: -
CDR3: ASSFPLNQPQH

V: TRBV9
size: -
J: TRBJ2-6
D: TRBD1
CDR3: ASSVALGDRVSSGANVLT

V: TRBV6-1
size: once
J: TRBJ2-1
D: TRBD2
CDR3: ASSARGVSGRSYNEQF

V: TRBV5-4
size: -
J: TRBJ2-7
D: -
CDR3: ASSLTGAYEQY

V: TRBV19
size: once
J: TRBJ2-7
D: -
CDR3: ASSTGGSGYEQY

V: TRBV6-6
size: -
J: TRBJ2-3
D: -
CDR3: ASQVKSSFTDTQY